Below, one TCR beta chain is given with its context. The data originate from a study of blood T cell repertoires in COVID-19. Whole-study context: The study drew acute and convalescent COVID-19 samples from the United States, Italy and Spain.

The repertoire was sequenced with immunoSEQ multiplex PCR; TCRdb's copy has only in-frame clones and lacks some. The sample gives around 170,000 clones, less than 90% of which show up once; around 6.1% is in the top ten. Sequenced material: peripheral blood. This TCR was sampled from a woman aged 40 to 49 with acute or convalescent COVID-19.

In nucleotides, the CDR3 is TGTGCCAGCAGCGGGGGGCAGGGTAAGAACTACGAGCAGTACTTC. This translates into CASSGGQGKNYEQYF. This sequence joins TRBV6-6 and TRBJ2-7; possibly TRBD2 for D (7 bases). The CDR3 runs to 15 residues. Per germline, CDR1 MNHNY and CDR2 SVGAGI (reference sequence). V was pared by 6 bases and J by 3 bases, with 18 bases between.